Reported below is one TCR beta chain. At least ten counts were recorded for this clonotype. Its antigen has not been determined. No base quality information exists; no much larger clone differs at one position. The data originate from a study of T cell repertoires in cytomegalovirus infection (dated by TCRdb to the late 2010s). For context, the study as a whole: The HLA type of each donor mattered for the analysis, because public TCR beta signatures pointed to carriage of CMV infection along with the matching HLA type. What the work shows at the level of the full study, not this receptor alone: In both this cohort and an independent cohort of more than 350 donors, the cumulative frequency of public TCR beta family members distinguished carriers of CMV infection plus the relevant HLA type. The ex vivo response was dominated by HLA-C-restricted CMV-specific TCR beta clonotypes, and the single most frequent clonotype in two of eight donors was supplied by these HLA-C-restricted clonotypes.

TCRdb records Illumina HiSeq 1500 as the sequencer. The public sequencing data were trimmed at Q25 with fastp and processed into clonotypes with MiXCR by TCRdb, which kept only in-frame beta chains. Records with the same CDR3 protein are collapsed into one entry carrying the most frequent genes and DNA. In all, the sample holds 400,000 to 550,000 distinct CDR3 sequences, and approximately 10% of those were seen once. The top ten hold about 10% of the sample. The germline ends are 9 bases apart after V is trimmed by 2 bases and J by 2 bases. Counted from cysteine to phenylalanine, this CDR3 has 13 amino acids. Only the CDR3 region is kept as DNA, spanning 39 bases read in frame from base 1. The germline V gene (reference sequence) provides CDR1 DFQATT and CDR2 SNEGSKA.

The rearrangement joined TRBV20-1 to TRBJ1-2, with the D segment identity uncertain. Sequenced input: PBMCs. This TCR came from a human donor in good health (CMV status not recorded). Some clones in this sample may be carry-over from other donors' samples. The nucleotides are TGCAGTGCTAGAACCCCAGAAAACTATGGCTACACCTTC. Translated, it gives CSARTPENYGYTF.